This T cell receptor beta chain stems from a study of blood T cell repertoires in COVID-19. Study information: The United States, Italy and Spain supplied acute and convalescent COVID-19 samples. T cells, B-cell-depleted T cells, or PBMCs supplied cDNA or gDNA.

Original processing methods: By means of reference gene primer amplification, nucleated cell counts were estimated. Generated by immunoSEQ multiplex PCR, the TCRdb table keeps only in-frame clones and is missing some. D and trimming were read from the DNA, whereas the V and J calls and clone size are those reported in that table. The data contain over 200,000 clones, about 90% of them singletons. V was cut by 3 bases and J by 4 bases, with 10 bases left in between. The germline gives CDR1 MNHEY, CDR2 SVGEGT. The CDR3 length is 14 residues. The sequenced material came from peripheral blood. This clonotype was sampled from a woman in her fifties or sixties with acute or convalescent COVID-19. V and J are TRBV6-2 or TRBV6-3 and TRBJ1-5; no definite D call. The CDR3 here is CASSYGLGNQPQHF. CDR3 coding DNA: TGTGCCAGCAGTTATGGTCTCGGGAATCAGCCCCAGCATTTT.